Below are 4 T cell receptor beta chains sequenced from a single sample in a study of control samples from healthy donors and cancer patients. Assay: immunoSEQ multiplex PCR; the TCRdb copy retains only in-frame clones and omits some. The repertoire holds 40,000 to 50,000 clones, with roughly 83% as singletons. Sequencing was carried out using blood. The receptors come from a man in his fifties or sixties in good health.

J is TRBJ1-5 and V is TRBV4-3, with TRBD1 matching 7 bases. The CDR3 has 15 residues. Per the germline V gene, CDR1 is LGHNA and CDR2 is YSLEER. V dropped 0 bases and J dropped 2; count of bases not matched to a gene: 1. The CDR3 is CASSQDQGGNQPQHF. CDR3 in DNA: TGCGCCAGCAGCCAAGATCAGGGGGGCAATCAGCCCCAGCATTTT.

The rearrangement joins TRBV5-6 to TRBJ2-5; D gene ambiguous. The CDR3 has 16 amino acids. Trimming stripped 0 bases from V and 1 base from J, with 13 bases between. The V gene's germline CDR1 is SGHDT and CDR2 YYEEEE. The CDR3 sequence: CASSLGVGMGQETQYF. The CDR3 region has the DNA TGTGCCAGCAGCTTGGGGGTAGGAATGGGCCAAGAGACCCAGTACTTC. Full variable domain (remainder filled in from reference TRBV5-6 and TRBJ2-5): DAGVTQSPTHLIKTRGQQVTLRCSPKSGHDTVSWYQQALGQGPQFIFQYYEEEERQRGNFPDRFSGHQFPNYSSELNVNALLLGDSALYLCASSLGVGMGQETQYFGPGTRLLVL.

This clone was seen only a few times. CDR3: CAWSQVSTKGEQFF. In DNA, the CDR3 is TGTGCCTGGAGCCAAGTATCGACGAAAGGTGAGCAGTTCTTC. The V and J genes are TRBV30 and TRBJ2-1; no clear D. V was shortened by 3 bases and J by 9 bases, with 18 bases between the two germline ends. Germline-derived CDR1 and CDR2 are GTSNPN and SVGIG (reference sequence). The CDR3 spans 14 residues.

The genes are TRBV29-1 and TRBJ1-1, with TRBD1 matching 10 bases. J was trimmed by 2 bases and V by 6 bases; bases with no gene match: 3. Germline assignment: CDR1 SQVTM and CDR2 ANQGSEA. The CDR3 spans 13 residues. The CDR3 protein is CSVRQGANTEAFF. DNA of the CDR3: TGCAGCGTGAGACAGGGGGCTAACACTGAAGCTTTCTTT.